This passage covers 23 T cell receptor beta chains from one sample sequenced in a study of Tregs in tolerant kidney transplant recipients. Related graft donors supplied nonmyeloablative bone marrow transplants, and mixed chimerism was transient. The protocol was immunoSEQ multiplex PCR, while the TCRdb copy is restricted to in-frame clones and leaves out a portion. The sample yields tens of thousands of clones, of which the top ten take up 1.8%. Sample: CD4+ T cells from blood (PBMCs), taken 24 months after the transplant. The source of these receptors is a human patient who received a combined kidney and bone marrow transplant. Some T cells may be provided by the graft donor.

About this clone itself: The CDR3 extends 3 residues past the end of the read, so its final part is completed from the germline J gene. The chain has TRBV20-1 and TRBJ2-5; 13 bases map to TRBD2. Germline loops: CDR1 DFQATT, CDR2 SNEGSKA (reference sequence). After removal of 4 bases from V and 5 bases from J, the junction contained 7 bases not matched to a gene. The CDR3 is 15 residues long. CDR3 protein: CSATTSGRAWETQYF. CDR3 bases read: TGCAGTGCTACTACTAGCGGGAGGGCATGGGAGACC.

The DNA read from the CDR3 is TGTGCCAGCAGTTCTTGGACTAGCGGGAGTTACGAG. Encoded protein: CASSSWTSGSYE. The full CDR3 sequence reads CASSSWTSGSYEQYF. V is TRBV28 and J is TRBJ2-7, with 13 bases fitting TRBD2. The read finishes 3 residues shy of the CDR3 end, and the germline J gene is used to complete it. Germline V gives CDR1 MDHEN, CDR2 SYDVKM. With 4 bases clipped from V and 4 bases from J, the junction kept 4 bases outside the gene matches. This CDR3 region has 15 residues. Full variable domain (remainder filled in from reference TRBV28 and TRBJ2-7): DVKVTQSSRYLVKRTGEKVFLECVQDMDHENMFWYRQDPGLGLRLIYFSYDVKMKEKGDIPEGYSVSREKKERFSLILESASTNQTSMYLCASSSWTSGSYEQYFGPGTRLTVT.

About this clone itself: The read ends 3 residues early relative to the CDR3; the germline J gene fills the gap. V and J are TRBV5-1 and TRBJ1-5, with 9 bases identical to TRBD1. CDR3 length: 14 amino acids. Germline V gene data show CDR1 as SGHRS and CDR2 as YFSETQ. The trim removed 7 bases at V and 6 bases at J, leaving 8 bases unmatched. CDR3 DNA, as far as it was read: TGCGCCAGCGCCCCGGGACAGGGTGGTCAGCCC. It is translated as CASAPGQGGQP. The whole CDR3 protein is CASAPGQGGQPQHF.

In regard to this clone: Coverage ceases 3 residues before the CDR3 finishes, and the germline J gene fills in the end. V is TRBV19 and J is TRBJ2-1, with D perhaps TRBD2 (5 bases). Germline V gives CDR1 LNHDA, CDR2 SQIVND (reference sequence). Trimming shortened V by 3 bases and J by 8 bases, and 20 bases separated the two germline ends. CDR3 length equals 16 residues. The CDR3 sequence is CASSIWRVPTVDEQFF. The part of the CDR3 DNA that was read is TGTGCCAGTAGTATTTGGCGGGTTCCGACCGTCGATGAG. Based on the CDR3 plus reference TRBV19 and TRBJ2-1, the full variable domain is DGGITQSPKYLFRKEGQNVTLSCEQNLNHDAMYWYRQDPGQGLRLIYYSQIVNDFQKGDIAEGYSVSREKKESFPLTVTSAQKNPTAFYLCASSIWRVPTVDEQFFGPGTRLTVL.

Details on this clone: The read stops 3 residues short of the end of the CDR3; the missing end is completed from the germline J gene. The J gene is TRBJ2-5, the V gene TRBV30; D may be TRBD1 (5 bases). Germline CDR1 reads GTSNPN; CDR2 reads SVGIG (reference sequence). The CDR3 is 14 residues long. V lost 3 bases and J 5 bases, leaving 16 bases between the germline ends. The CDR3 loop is CAWRNRIGVETQYF. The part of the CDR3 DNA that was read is TGTGCCTGGAGGAACCGAATAGGGGTGGAGACC. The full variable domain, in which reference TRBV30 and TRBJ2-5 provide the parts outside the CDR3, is SQTIHQWPATLVQPVGSPLSLECTVEGTSNPNLYWYRQAAGRGLQLLFYSVGIGQISSEVPQNLSASRPQDRQFILSSKKLLLSDSGFYLCAWRNRIGVETQYFGPGTRLLVL.

The CDR3 spells CSARAARTSGTSEQYF. Partial CDR3 DNA: TGCAGTGCTAGAGCAGCCAGGACTAGCGGGACCAGCGAG. The chain uses TRBV20-1 and TRBJ2-7; TRBD2 matches at 12 bases. The CDR3 is cut off 3 residues early in the read; its end comes from the germline J gene. Per germline, CDR1 DFQATT and CDR2 SNEGSKA (reference sequence). The CDR3 runs to 16 residues. V lost 1 base and J lost 6; bases outside the gene matches: 10.

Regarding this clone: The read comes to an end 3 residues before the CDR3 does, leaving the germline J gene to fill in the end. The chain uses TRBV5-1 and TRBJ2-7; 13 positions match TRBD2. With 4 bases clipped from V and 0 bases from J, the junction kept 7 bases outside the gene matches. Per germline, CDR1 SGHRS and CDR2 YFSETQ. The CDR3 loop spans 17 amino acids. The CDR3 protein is CASSLGLAGSSSYEQYF. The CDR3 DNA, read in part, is TGCGCCAGCAGCCTGGGACTAGCGGGATCCAGCTCCTACGAG.

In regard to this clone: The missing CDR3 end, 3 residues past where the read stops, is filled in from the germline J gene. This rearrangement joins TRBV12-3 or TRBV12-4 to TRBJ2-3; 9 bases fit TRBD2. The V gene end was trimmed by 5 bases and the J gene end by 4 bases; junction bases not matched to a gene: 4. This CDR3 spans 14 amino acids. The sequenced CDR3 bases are TGTGCCAGCAGTCCCCGGACTAGCGCAGATACG. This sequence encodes CASSPRTSADT. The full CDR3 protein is CASSPRTSADTQYF.

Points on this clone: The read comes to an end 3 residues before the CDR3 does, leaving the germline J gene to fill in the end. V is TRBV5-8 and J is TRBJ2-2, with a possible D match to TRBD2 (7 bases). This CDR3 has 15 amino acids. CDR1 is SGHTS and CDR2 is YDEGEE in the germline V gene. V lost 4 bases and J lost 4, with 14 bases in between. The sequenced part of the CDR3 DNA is TGTGCCAGCAGCCCGGGGGGACAATTCACCGGGGAG. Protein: CASSPGGQFTGE. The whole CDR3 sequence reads CASSPGGQFTGELFF. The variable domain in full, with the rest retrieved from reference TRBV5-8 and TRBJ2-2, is EAGVTQSPTHLIKTRGQQATLRCSPISGHTSVYWYQQALGLGLQFLLWYDEGEERNRGNFPPRFSGRQFPNYSSELNVNALELEDSALYLCASSPGGQFTGELFFGEGSRLTVL.

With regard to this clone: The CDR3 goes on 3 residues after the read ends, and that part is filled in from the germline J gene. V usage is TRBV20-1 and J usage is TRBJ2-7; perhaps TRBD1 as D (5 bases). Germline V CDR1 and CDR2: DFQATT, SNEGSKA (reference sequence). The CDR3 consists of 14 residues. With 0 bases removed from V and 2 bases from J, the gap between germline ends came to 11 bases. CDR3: CSARDLGETYEQYF. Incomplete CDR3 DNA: TGCAGTGCTAGAGATTTAGGGGAAACCTACGAG.

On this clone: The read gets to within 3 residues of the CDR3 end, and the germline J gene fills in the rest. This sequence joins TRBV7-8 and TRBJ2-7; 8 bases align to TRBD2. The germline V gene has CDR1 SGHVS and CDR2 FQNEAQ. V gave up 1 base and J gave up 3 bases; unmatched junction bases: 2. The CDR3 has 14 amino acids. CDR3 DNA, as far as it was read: TGTGCCAGCAGCTTAGTTGCGGGGGGCTACGAG. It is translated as CASSLVAGGYE. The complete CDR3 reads CASSLVAGGYEQYF.

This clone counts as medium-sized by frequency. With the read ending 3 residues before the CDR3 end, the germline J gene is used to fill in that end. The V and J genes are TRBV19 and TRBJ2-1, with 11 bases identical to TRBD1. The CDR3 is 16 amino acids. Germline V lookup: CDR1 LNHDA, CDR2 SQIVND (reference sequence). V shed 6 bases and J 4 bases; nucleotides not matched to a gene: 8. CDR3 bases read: TGTGCCAGTAGCCGGACAGGGGGCTCTGCTTACAATGAG. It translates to CASSRTGGSAYNE. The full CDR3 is CASSRTGGSAYNEQFF. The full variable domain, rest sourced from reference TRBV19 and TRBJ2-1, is DGGITQSPKYLFRKEGQNVTLSCEQNLNHDAMYWYRQDPGQGLRLIYYSQIVNDFQKGDIAEGYSVSREKKESFPLTVTSAQKNPTAFYLCASSRTGGSAYNEQFFGPGTRLTVL.

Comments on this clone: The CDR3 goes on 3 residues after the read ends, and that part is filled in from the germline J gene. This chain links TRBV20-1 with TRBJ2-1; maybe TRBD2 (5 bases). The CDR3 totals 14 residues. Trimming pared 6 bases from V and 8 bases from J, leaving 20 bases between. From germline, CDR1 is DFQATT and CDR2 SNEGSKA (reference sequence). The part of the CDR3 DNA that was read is TGCAGTGCCCAGGTTCGGAGGCTCAGAGATGAG. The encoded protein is CSAQVRRLRDE. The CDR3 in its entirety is CSAQVRRLRDEQFF.

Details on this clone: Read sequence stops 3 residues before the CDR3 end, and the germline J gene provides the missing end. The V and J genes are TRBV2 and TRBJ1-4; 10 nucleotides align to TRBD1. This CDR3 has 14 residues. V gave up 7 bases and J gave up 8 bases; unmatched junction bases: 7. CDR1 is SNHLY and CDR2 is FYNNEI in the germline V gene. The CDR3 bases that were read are TGTGCCAGCACAGGACAGGGGGTACGGGAAAAA. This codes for CASTGQGVREK. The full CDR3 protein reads CASTGQGVREKLFF.

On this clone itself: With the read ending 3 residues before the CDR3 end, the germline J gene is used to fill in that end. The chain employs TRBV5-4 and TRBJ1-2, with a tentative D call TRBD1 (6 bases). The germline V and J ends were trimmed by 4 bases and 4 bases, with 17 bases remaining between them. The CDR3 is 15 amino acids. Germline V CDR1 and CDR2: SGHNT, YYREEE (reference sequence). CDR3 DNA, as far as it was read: TGTGCCAGCAGCCGATTGGGAGACAGGACCTATGGC. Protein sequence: CASSRLGDRTYG. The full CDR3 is CASSRLGDRTYGYTF.

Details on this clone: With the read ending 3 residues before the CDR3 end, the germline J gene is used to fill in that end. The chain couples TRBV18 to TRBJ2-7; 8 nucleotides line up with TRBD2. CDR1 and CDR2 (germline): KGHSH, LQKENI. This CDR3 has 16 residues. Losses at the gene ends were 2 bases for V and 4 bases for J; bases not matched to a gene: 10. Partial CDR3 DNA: TGTGCCAGCTCACCAACCAGCGGGAGTGGACGGTACGAG. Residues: CASSPTSGSGRYE. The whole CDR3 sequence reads CASSPTSGSGRYEQYF.

The CDR3 loop is CASRAPGTVALAKNIQYF. The sequenced CDR3 bases are TGTGCCAGTAGGGCCCCCGGGACAGTGGCGCTAGCCAAAAACATT. V usage is TRBV19 and J usage is TRBJ2-4, with 7 bases that match TRBD1. The read ends 3 residues early relative to the CDR3; the germline J gene fills the gap. Germline lookup yields CDR1 LNHDA and CDR2 SQIVND (reference sequence). The CDR3 is 18 residues long. Germline trimming cut 6 bases from V and 0 bases from J; bases unmatched to any gene: 14.

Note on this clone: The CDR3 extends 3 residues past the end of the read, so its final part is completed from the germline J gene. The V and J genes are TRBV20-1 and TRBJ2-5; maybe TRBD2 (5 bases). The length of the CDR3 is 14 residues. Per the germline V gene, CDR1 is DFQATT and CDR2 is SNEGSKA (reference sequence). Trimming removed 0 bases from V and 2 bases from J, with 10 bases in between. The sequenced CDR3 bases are TGCAGTGCTAGAGATCCCACTAGTCAAGAGACC. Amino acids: CSARDPTSQET. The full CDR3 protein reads CSARDPTSQETQYF.

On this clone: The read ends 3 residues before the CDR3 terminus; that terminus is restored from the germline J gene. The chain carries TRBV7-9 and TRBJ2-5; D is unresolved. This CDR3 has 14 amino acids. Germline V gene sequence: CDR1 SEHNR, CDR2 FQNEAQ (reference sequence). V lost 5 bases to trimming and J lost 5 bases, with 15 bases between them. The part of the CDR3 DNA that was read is TGTGCCAGCAGCGCCGATTTGATCAGGGAGACC. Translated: CASSADLIRET. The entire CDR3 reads CASSADLIRETQYF. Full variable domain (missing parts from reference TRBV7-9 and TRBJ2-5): DTGVSQNPRHKITKRGQNVTFRCDPISEHNRLYWYRQTLGQGPEFLTYFQNEAQLEKSRLLSDRFSAERPKGSFSTLEIQRTEQGDSAMYLCASSADLIRETQYFGPGTRLLVL.

The CDR3 spells CASRSTSGATYEQYF. The covered CDR3 bases are TGCGCCAGCAGATCCACTAGCGGGGCTACCTACGAG. This rearrangement joins TRBV10-2 to TRBJ2-7; 10 bases are a match to TRBD2. The sequence runs out 3 residues before the end of the CDR3; the remainder is reconstructed from the germline J gene. Losses at the gene ends were 6 bases for V and 2 bases for J; bases not matched to a gene: 7. CDR1 is WSHSY and CDR2 is SAAADI in the germline V gene. There are 15 residues in the CDR3.

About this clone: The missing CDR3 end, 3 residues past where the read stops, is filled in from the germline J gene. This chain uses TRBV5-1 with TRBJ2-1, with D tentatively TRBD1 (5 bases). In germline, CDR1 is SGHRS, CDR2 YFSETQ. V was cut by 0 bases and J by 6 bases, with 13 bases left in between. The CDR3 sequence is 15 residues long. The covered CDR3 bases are TGCGCCAGCAGCTTGGTAGGGGTCAAGATCAATGAG. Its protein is CASSLVGVKINE. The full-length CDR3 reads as CASSLVGVKINEQFF.

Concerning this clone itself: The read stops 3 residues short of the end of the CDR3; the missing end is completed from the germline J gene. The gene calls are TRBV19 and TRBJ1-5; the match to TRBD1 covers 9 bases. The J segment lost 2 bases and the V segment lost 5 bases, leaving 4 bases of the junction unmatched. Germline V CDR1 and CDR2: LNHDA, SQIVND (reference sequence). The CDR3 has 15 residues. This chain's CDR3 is CASSLRTGGNQPQHF. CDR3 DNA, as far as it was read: TGTGCCAGTAGTCTCCGGACAGGGGGCAATCAGCCC. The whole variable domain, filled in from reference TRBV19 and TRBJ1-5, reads DGGITQSPKYLFRKEGQNVTLSCEQNLNHDAMYWYRQDPGQGLRLIYYSQIVNDFQKGDIAEGYSVSREKKESFPLTVTSAQKNPTAFYLCASSLRTGGNQPQHFGDGTRLSIL.

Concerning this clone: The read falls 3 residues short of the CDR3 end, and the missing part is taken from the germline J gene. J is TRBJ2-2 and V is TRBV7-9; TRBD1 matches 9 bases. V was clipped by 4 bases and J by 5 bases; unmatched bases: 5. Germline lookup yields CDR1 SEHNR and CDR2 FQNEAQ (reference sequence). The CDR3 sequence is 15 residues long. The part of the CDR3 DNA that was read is TGTGCCAGCAGCTACGGGACAGGGATTACCGGGGAG. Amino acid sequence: CASSYGTGITGE. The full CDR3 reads CASSYGTGITGELFF.